Presented here are 26 T cell receptor beta chains from one specimen sequenced in a study of T cell changes during pregnancy in multiple sclerosis. TCRdb's table, derived via immunoSEQ multiplex PCR, lists solely in-frame clones and lacks some. The sample yields about 20,000 clones, roughly 90% seen once. Sequencing used CD8+ T cells from peripheral blood mononuclear cells, obtained in the third trimester of pregnancy. These receptors were taken from a female donor in good health, enrolled as a control in a pregnancy study.

The J gene is TRBJ1-2, the V gene TRBV5-6, with D unresolved. The CDR3 loop spans 14 amino acids. Trimming pared 0 bases from V and 0 bases from J, leaving 6 bases between. Germline CDR1 and CDR2: SGHDT and YYEEEE. The DNA of the CDR3 is TGTGCCAGCAGCTTGGCGACATCTAACTATGGCTACACCTTC. Translation: CASSLATSNYGYTF.

This chain's CDR3 is CASSGMYRRNEKLFF. CDR3 bases: TGTGCCAGCAGTGGGATGTACAGGCGCAATGAAAAACTGTTTTTT. V is TRBV25-1 and J is TRBJ1-4, with D possibly matching TRBD1 (5 bases). Germline values: CDR1 MGHDK, CDR2 SYGVNS. The CDR3 is made up of 15 amino acids. The V and J ends lost 4 bases and 5 bases respectively, with 14 bases between them.

By its share, this clone is medium-sized. The chain recombines TRBV28 with TRBJ2-7; no firm D call. The CDR3 sequence is 15 residues long. Looked up from germline, CDR1 is MDHEN and CDR2 is SYDVKM. V shed 6 bases and J shed 5 bases, with 20 bases lying between them. The CDR3 nucleotides are TGTGCCAGCAGCCTACGGTCTCTAAAATCCCACGAGCAGTACTTC. Its translation is CASSLRSLKSHEQYF.

This chain links TRBV5-6 with TRBJ2-7, with D possibly being TRBD2 (6 bases). Germline V lookup: CDR1 SGHDT, CDR2 YYEEEE. The CDR3 spans 14 residues. Deletions cut 1 base from V and 2 bases from J, with 10 bases between. This CDR3 reads CASSLRDLTYEQYF. CDR3 DNA sequence: TGTGCCAGCAGCTTGAGGGACTTAACCTACGAGCAGTACTTC.

V is TRBV4-2 and J is TRBJ2-1, with D possibly being TRBD1 (8 bases). Germline assignment: CDR1 LGHNA and CDR2 YNFKEQ. Trimming took 1 base from V and 9 from J, leaving 16 bases between them. The CDR3 covers 15 residues. Here the CDR3 reads CASSQVPTGGGEQFF. As DNA, the CDR3 is TGTGCCAGCAGCCAAGTGCCTACAGGGGGGGGTGAGCAGTTCTTC.

For the CDR3, the DNA is TGTGCCAGCAGCTTTAGGGGGAATGAGCAGTTCTTC. Its protein product is CASSFRGNEQFF. J is TRBJ2-1 and V is TRBV5-4, with D possibly being TRBD1 (6 bases). V shed 2 bases and J shed 7 bases, with 7 bases lying between them. The CDR3 extends over 12 amino acids. Germline CDR1 is SGHNT and CDR2 is YYREEE (reference sequence).

V gene TRBV5-6 combines with J gene TRBJ2-7, with 7 bases identical to TRBD1. V gave up 2 bases and J gave up 3 bases; unmatched junction bases: 5. Per germline, CDR1 SGHDT and CDR2 YYEEEE. There are 14 residues in the CDR3. The CDR3 reads CASSFLGTDYEQYF. The CDR3 bases are TGTGCCAGCAGCTTCCTCGGGACAGACTACGAGCAGTACTTC.

The chain couples TRBV10-2 to TRBJ1-1; D may be TRBD1 (6 bases). The ends were cut back, 6 bases at V and 7 bases at J, with 21 bases in the middle. The CDR3 has 15 residues. CDR1 is WSHSY, CDR2 SAAADI, per germline. The CDR3 DNA follows: TGCGCCAGCAGGGACCAGGGGCGGGGGAGGATTGAAGCTTTCTTT. It yields the protein CASRDQGRGRIEAFF.

The rearrangement links TRBV15 to TRBJ2-5; D possibly corresponds to TRBD1 (6 bases). The CDR3 totals 18 residues. Looked up from germline, CDR1 is LNHNV and CDR2 is YYDKDF (reference sequence). V was trimmed by 0 bases and J by 5 bases, leaving 22 bases between them. CDR3 DNA: TGTGCCACCAGCAGAGATATATGGGTCAGGGGATTAGGGGAGACCCAGTACTTC. This encodes CATSRDIWVRGLGETQYF. Drawing the rest from reference TRBV15 and TRBJ2-5, the complete variable domain is DAMVIQNPRYQVTQFGKPVTLSCSQTLNHNVMYWYQQKSSQAPKLLFHYYDKDFNNEADTPDNFQSRRPNTSFCFLDIRSPGLGDTAMYLCATSRDIWVRGLGETQYFGPGTRLLVL.

The chain joins TRBV5-4 to TRBJ1-1; D ambiguous. Trimming shortened V by 0 bases and J by 0 bases, and 9 bases separated the two germline ends. The CDR3 runs to 15 residues. Germline V gives CDR1 SGHNT, CDR2 YYREEE (reference sequence). DNA of the CDR3: TGTGCCAGCAGCTTGGATGGCCTTTTGAACACTGAAGCTTTCTTT. Its protein is CASSLDGLLNTEAFF. Full variable domain (rest looked up from reference TRBV5-4 and TRBJ1-1): ETGVTQSPTHLIKTRGQQVTLRCSSQSGHNTVSWYQQALGQGPQFIFQYYREEENGRGNFPPRFSGLQFPNYSSELNVNALELDDSALYLCASSLDGLLNTEAFFGQGTRLTVV.

The genes are TRBV19 and TRBJ2-7, with D uncertain. This CDR3 spans 12 amino acids. CDR1 is LNHDA and CDR2 is SQIVND in the germline V gene (reference sequence). The V gene lost 5 bases and the J gene lost 6 bases, with 11 bases spanning the gap. This CDR3 reads CASSLGRAEQYF. The CDR3 coding sequence is TGTGCCAGTAGTCTGGGCAGAGCCGAGCAGTACTTC.

The rearrangement links TRBV6-5 to TRBJ1-1; D is possibly TRBD1 (6 bases). Trimming cost V 0 bases and J 1 base, with 9 bases left between them. Looked up from germline, CDR1 is MNHEY and CDR2 is SVGAGI. This CDR3 spans 15 amino acids. As DNA, the CDR3 is TGTGCCAGCAGTTACTCCCGGACAGCGAACACTGAAGCTTTCTTT. This codes for CASSYSRTANTEAFF.

The chain combines TRBV29-1 with TRBJ2-2, with D possibly matching TRBD1 (6 bases). CDR1 is SQVTM and CDR2 is ANQGSEA in the germline V gene. The V and J ends lost 5 bases and 4 bases respectively, with 11 bases between them. The CDR3 contains 13 residues. This CDR3 reads CSVWGRATGELFF. CDR3 sequence (DNA): TGCAGCGTTTGGGGGCGGGCCACCGGGGAGCTGTTTTTT.

This clone was seen just once. At one of its ends the junction is not consistent with the germline gene, which may arise from a read error. This chain uses TRBV5-5 with TRBJ2-3, with no clear D. This CDR3 comprises 11 residues. Germline lookup yields CDR1 SGHKS and CDR2 YYEKEE (reference sequence). CDR3 DNA sequence: TGTGCCAGCAGCGCCACACATACGCAGTATTTT. This encodes CASSATHTQYF.

The rearrangement joins TRBV11-2 to TRBJ2-1, with 8 bases matching TRBD2. V trimming: 3 bases; J trimming: 4 bases; junction bases outside the gene matches: 5. From germline, CDR1 is SGHAT and CDR2 FQNNGV. The CDR3 has 15 amino acids. The CDR3 is CASSFGGGRYNEQFF. The CDR3, as DNA: TGTGCCAGCAGCTTTGGCGGGGGGCGATACAATGAGCAGTTCTTC.

This clone has only a few counts. J is TRBJ2-7 and V is TRBV5-1; a possible D gene is TRBD1 (6 bases). Germline V gene sequence: CDR1 SGHRS, CDR2 YFSETQ. The CDR3 is 12 residues long. Between the trimmed V and J ends, which lost 2 bases and 4 bases, there was a span of 7 bases. The CDR3 bases are TGCGCCAGCAGCTTCAGGGGTTACGAGCAGTACTTC. Encoded protein: CASSFRGYEQYF.

This rearrangement joins TRBV5-1 to TRBJ2-7, with TRBD2 matching 10 bases. The V gene end was trimmed by 1 base and the J gene end by 4 bases; junction bases not matched to a gene: 5. CDR3 length: 15 amino acids. Per germline, CDR1 SGHRS and CDR2 YFSETQ. The CDR3 sequence is CASSLPSGRPYEQYF. The CDR3, as DNA: TGCGCCAGCAGCTTGCCTAGCGGGAGACCGTACGAGCAGTACTTC.

The rearrangement joins TRBV11-2 to TRBJ1-4; D is undetermined. CDR1 and CDR2 from the germline V gene are SGHAT and FQNNGV. Trimming removed 5 bases from V and 8 bases from J, with 21 bases in between. There are 16 residues in the CDR3. In nucleotides, the CDR3 is TGTGCCAGCAGCCCGGGGTGGGGTCAAGCGAGCGAAAAACTGTTTTTT. This gives the protein CASSPGWGQASEKLFF.

CDR3 amino acids: CASSRTRTSAYEQYF. In DNA, the CDR3 is TGTGCCAGCAGTCGTACCAGGACTAGCGCCTACGAGCAGTACTTC. V gene TRBV6-5 combines with J gene TRBJ2-5, with 9 nucleotides matching TRBD2. The DNA end favors TRBJ2-7, so the J call may be wrong. The CDR3 runs to 15 residues. Germline lookup yields CDR1 MNHEY and CDR2 SVGAGI.

The chain combines TRBV25-1 with TRBJ2-4; no clear D gene. Per germline, CDR1 MGHDK and CDR2 SYGVNS. V was shortened by 5 bases and J by 10 bases, with 9 bases between the two germline ends. The CDR3 is 11 residues long. The CDR3 DNA is TGTGCCAGCAGTTTTGGAGAGATTCAGTACTTC. This encodes CASSFGEIQYF.

CDR3 in amino acids: CASRPAGDVGYTF. The CDR3 DNA sequence: TGTGCCAGCAGGCCAGCAGGGGACGTAGGCTACACCTTC. This chain connects TRBV9 to TRBJ1-2, with D possibly being TRBD1 (6 bases). There are 13 residues in the CDR3. CDR1 is SGDLS and CDR2 is YYNGEE in the germline V gene. V was shortened by 5 bases and J by 8 bases, with 16 bases between the two germline ends.

This chain links TRBV15 with TRBJ2-3; weak D call: TRBD2 (5 bases). V shed 2 bases and J shed 0 bases, with 9 bases lying between them. Per germline, CDR1 LNHNV and CDR2 YYDKDF (reference sequence). This CDR3 has 15 amino acids. CDR3 loop: CATSRPWTSTDTQYF. The CDR3 region has the DNA TGTGCCACCAGCAGACCTTGGACTAGCACAGATACGCAGTATTTT.

The V and J genes are TRBV27 and TRBJ2-6; the match to TRBD1 covers 9 bases. With V trimmed by 1 base and J by 2 bases, 9 bases remained unmatched. Germline V gene data show CDR1 as MNHEY and CDR2 as SMNVEV (reference sequence). This CDR3 contains 19 residues. The CDR3 is CASSLLGSGTGPGANVLTF. CDR3 in DNA: TGTGCCAGCAGTTTATTGGGATCCGGGACAGGGCCTGGGGCCAACGTCCTGACTTTC.

This clone was detected once. The V and J genes are TRBV21-1 and TRBJ2-5; TRBD2, the table's D call, lacks a check against the DNA. TRBV21-1 is a known pseudogene. The CDR3 covers 18 residues. The CDR3 DNA reads TGTGCCAGCAGCAAAGGACCCGGAGGTTGGCTAGCGGGAGAGACCCAGTACTTC. Amino acids: CASSKGPGGWLAGETQYF.

CDR3 loop: CASSHSPDYEQYF. DNA of the CDR3: TGCGCCAGCAGCCACTCACCAGACTACGAGCAGTACTTC. J is TRBJ2-7 and V is TRBV4-1; D gene unclear. CDR1 and CDR2 from the germline V gene are MGHRA and YSYEKL. This CDR3 spans 13 amino acids. Trimming cost V 3 bases and J 3 bases, with 9 bases left between them.

The chain links TRBV14 to TRBJ2-3, with 9 bases lining up with TRBD1. The germline CDR1 and CDR2 sequences are SGHDN and FVKESK. The CDR3 length is 16 residues. The junction had 11 bases not matched to a gene; V was cut back by 4 bases and J by 6 bases. CDR3 sequence (DNA): TGTGCCAGCAGCCCCTGGGACAGGGTTATGGTGGATACGCAGTATTTT. Translated: CASSPWDRVMVDTQYF.